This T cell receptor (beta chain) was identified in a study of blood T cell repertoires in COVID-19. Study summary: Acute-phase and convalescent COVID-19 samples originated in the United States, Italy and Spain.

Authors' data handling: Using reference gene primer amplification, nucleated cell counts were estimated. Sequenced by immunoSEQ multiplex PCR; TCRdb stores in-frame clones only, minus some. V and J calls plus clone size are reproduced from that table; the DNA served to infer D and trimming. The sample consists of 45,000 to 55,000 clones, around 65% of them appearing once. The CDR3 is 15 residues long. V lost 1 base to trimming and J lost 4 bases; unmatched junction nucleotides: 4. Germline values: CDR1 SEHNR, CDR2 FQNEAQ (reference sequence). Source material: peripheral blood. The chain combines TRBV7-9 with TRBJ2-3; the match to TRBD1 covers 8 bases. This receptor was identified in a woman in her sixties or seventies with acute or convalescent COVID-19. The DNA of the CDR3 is TGTGCCAGCAGCTTAGGTGACAGGGGAGCAGATACGCAGTATTTT. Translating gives CASSLGDRGADTQYF.